The clone carrying this T cell receptor beta chain came up a few times. What it recognizes is unknown. The V gene's germline CDR1 is SGHRS and CDR2 YFSETQ. This CDR3 region has 16 residues. Trimming removed 0 bases from V and 5 bases from J; junction bases left unmatched: 7. The data were taken from a study of cytomegalovirus exposure and HLA in healthy donors. Primers for the PCR totalled 60 Vbeta and 13 Jbeta. Sequenced by immunoSEQ multiplex PCR; TCRdb stores in-frame clones only, minus some. Here the sample spans approximately 90,000 clones, approximately 77% being singletons. General observations from the study: In a later analysis, HLA-associated beta chains showed higher expansion and lower generation probabilities than comparable chains.

This sequence was found in a man aged 25-40 years in good health and CMV-seronegative. V usage is TRBV5-1 and J usage is TRBJ2-5, with 10 bases that match TRBD2. Specimen: PBMCs. CDR3 sequence reads: CASSLVSSGGMETQYF. In DNA, the CDR3 is TGCGCCAGCAGCTTGGTGTCTAGCGGGGGTATGGAGACCCAGTACTTC. The variable domain in full, with the rest retrieved from reference TRBV5-1 and TRBJ2-5, is KAGVTQTPRYLIKTRGQQVTLSCSPISGHRSVSWYQQTPGQGLQFLFEYFSETQRNKGNFPGRFSGRQFSNSRSEMNVSTLELGDSALYLCASSLVSSGGMETQYFGPGTRLLVL.